This TCR beta chain originates from a study of cytomegalovirus exposure and HLA in healthy donors. Regarding the study as a whole: A later examination showed that TCR association rates differed by HLA locus, with DRB1 most and HLA-C fewest. It was reported in a later analysis that an Asian-associated ancestry cluster showed fewer N-insertions than the roughly 670-donor mean. Exclusion as indistinguishable affected some V segments, including TRBV6-2 and TRBV6-3.

Germline-derived CDR1 and CDR2 are SGHTA and FQGTGA. CDR3 length: 15 amino acids. Both 60 Vbeta primers and 13 Jbeta primers went into the PCR. Some clones are missing from TCRdb's copy, which holds only in-frame ones; the method was immunoSEQ multiplex PCR. This repertoire includes about 47,000 clones. Details on this clone: Antigen unknown. Germline is not matched at one junction end, which may reflect a read error. Other DNA sequences in the same sample also yield this CDR3.

The genes are TRBV7-3 and TRBJ2-7, with TRBD1 matching over 8 bases. The sequenced sample was PBMCs. The TCR was taken from a male donor in good health and CMV-seronegative. CDR3 nucleotide sequence: TGCGCCAGCAGCCCACAACCGGGACAGGTTTACGAGCAGTACTTC. Its protein is CASSPQPGQVYEQYF.